Presented here are 30 T cell receptor beta chains from one specimen sequenced in a study of blood T cell repertoires in COVID-19. Some clones are missing from TCRdb's copy, which holds only in-frame ones; the method was immunoSEQ multiplex PCR. This repertoire shows about 220,000 clones, 86% found once; its top ten account for more than 3.5%. The sequenced sample was PBMCs or T cells enriched from blood (not recorded which). All receptors come from a woman aged 35 to 49 with acute COVID-19.

The gene calls are TRBV14 and TRBJ2-2; 8 bases are a match to TRBD1. The V gene end was trimmed by 6 bases and the J gene end by 1 base; junction bases not matched to a gene: 4. Germline V gene sequence: CDR1 SGHDN, CDR2 FVKESK. The CDR3 contains 15 residues. CDR3 DNA: TGTGCCAGCAGACCCGGGACAGGGAACACCGGGGAGCTGTTTTTT. Residues: CASRPGTGNTGELFF. Full variable domain (missing parts from reference TRBV14 and TRBJ2-2): EAGVTQFPSHSVIEKGQTVTLRCDPISGHDNLYWYRRVMGKEIKFLLHFVKESKQDESGMPNNRFLAERTGGTYSTLKVQPAELEDSGVYFCASRPGTGNTGELFFGEGSRLTVL.

The chain joins TRBV7-8 to TRBJ2-1, with TRBD2 matching 10 bases. The CDR3 has 17 amino acids. CDR1 is SGHVS and CDR2 is FQNEAQ in the germline V gene. V trimming: 2 bases; J trimming: 2 bases; junction bases outside the gene matches: 6. In nucleotides, the CDR3 is TGTGCCAGCAGCTTACTAGCGGGGGCCACCCCCTACAATGAGCAGTTCTTC. It codes for CASSLLAGATPYNEQFF.

CDR3 region: CASSLGHGAFF. The CDR3 coding sequence is TGTGCCAGCAGTTTAGGACACGGAGCTTTCTTT. The gene calls are TRBV12-3 or TRBV12-4 and TRBJ1-1; the D is unclear. V was clipped by 1 base and J by 10 bases, with 7 bases between them. This CDR3 is 11 amino acids long.

The chain carries TRBV9 and TRBJ2-7, with 13 bases identical to TRBD2. Losses at the gene ends were 0 bases for V and 0 bases for J; bases not matched to a gene: 6. The CDR3 length is 18 residues. Germline-derived CDR1 and CDR2 are SGDLS and YYNGEE. CDR3 protein: CASSVGATSGGISYEQYF. The CDR3 DNA reads TGTGCCAGCAGCGTAGGGGCGACTAGCGGGGGGATCTCCTACGAGCAGTACTTC.

This sequence joins TRBV9 and TRBJ2-7; D gene unclear. V was shortened by 0 bases and J by 6 bases, with 13 bases between the two germline ends. CDR1 is SGDLS, CDR2 YYNGEE, per germline. CDR3 length: 14 amino acids. This CDR3 is CASSVGAGSLEQYF. CDR3 nucleotide sequence: TGTGCCAGCAGCGTAGGGGCAGGTTCCCTCGAGCAGTACTTC.

The rearrangement uses TRBV5-1 and TRBJ1-4; the D gene is possibly TRBD1 (6 bases). Germline V lookup: CDR1 SGHRS, CDR2 YFSETQ. V lost 4 bases to trimming and J lost 4 bases, with 8 bases between them. The CDR3 runs to 13 residues. CDR3 residues: CASSQGFNEKLFF. The CDR3 DNA reads TGCGCCAGCAGCCAGGGGTTTAATGAAAAACTGTTTTTT.

The J gene is TRBJ2-5, the V gene TRBV2; 8 nucleotides align to TRBD1. The CDR3 spans 16 residues. CDR1 SNHLY and CDR2 FYNNEI come from the germline V gene. Trimming cost V 3 bases and J 4 bases; bases outside gene matches: 10. CDR3 residues: CASSDLGQGSTETQYF. CDR3 nucleotides: TGTGCCAGCAGTGATCTCGGACAGGGTTCGACAGAGACCCAGTACTTC.

The chain has TRBV7-8 and TRBJ1-5; perhaps TRBD1 as D (6 bases). CDR1 is SGHVS and CDR2 is FQNEAQ in the germline V gene. Trimming pared 1 base from V and 3 bases from J, leaving 19 bases between. The CDR3 has 18 amino acids. CDR3 protein: CASSLVFSPGGSNQPQHF. The DNA of the CDR3 is TGTGCCAGCAGCTTAGTCTTCTCCCCGGGGGGCTCCAATCAGCCCCAGCATTTT.

The chain recombines TRBV18 with TRBJ2-5, with TRBD1 as a possible D gene (5 bases). CDR1 KGHSH and CDR2 LQKENI come from the germline V gene. Deletions cut 2 bases from V and 2 bases from J, with 9 bases between. The CDR3 totals 14 residues. CDR3 bases: TGTGCCAGCTCACCAAAGGGGCGACAAGAGACCCAGTACTTC. This codes for CASSPKGRQETQYF.

The V gene is TRBV24-1, the J gene TRBJ1-3; 12 bases fit TRBD1. Per germline, CDR1 KGHDR and CDR2 SFDVKD. The CDR3 runs 16 residues. V was clipped by 4 bases and J by 2 bases; unmatched bases: 2. The CDR3, as DNA: TGTGCCACCAGTGAAGGGACAGGGGGCACTGGAAACACCATATATTTT. This encodes CATSEGTGGTGNTIYF.

V and J are TRBV18 and TRBJ1-2; D uncertain. Trimming took 0 bases from V and 2 from J, leaving 7 bases between them. The CDR3 is made up of 14 amino acids. Germline loops: CDR1 KGHSH, CDR2 LQKENI. The CDR3 DNA reads as TGTGCCAGCTCACCACCAGACAACAACTATGGCTACACCTTC. It encodes CASSPPDNNYGYTF. The full variable domain, completed using reference TRBV18 and TRBJ1-2, is NAGVMQNPRHLVRRRGQEARLRCSPMKGHSHVYWYRQLPEEGLKFMVYLQKENIIDESGMPKERFSAEFPKEGPSILRIQQVVRGDSAAYFCASSPPDNNYGYTFGSGTRLTVV.

DNA for the CDR3: TGTGCCAGTCAGACAGGGAGCTCCTACGAGCAGTACTTC. As protein: CASQTGSSYEQYF. The rearrangement uses TRBV6-5 and TRBJ2-7, with 7 bases identical to TRBD1. The CDR3 spans 13 residues. Per the germline V gene, CDR1 is MNHEY and CDR2 is SVGAGI. V lost 9 bases, J lost 0 bases, and 5 bases stayed unmatched.

The V call is TRBV15, the J call TRBJ1-2; D is unclear. V was clipped by 0 bases and J by 4 bases, with 12 bases between them. This CDR3 is built from 15 residues. In germline, CDR1 is LNHNV, CDR2 YYDKDF (reference sequence). CDR3: CATSRDRGFLYGYTF. The CDR3 DNA is TGTGCCACCAGCAGAGATAGAGGGTTCCTCTATGGCTACACCTTC.

The chain links TRBV7-9 to TRBJ1-5, with D hard to call. V gave up 1 base and J gave up 6 bases, with 10 bases separating them. Germline CDR1 reads SEHNR; CDR2 reads FQNEAQ (reference sequence). The CDR3 contains 14 residues. CDR3 coding DNA: TGTGCCAGCAGCTTAGGTGTAAGCGGTCAGCCCCAGCATTTT. Its protein is CASSLGVSGQPQHF.

This chain joins TRBV2 and TRBJ2-2; 7 positions match TRBD1. Trimming took 2 bases from V and 7 from J; bases not matched to a gene: 4. CDR1 and CDR2 from the germline V gene are SNHLY and FYNNEI. The CDR3 loop spans 14 amino acids. The CDR3 DNA follows: TGTGCCAGCAGTGAAAGGGGGCTGATCGGGGAGCTGTTTTTT. Protein: CASSERGLIGELFF.

The sample holds a few counts of this clone. The V and J genes are TRBV6-1 and TRBJ2-7; weak D call: TRBD1 (5 bases). This CDR3 has 14 residues. V was cut by 7 bases and J by 0 bases, with 13 bases left in between. Germline CDR1 and CDR2: MNHNS and SASEGT. The CDR3 DNA follows: TGTGCCAGCACAGACAGTTTTAGCTCCTACGAGCAGTACTTC. Amino acid sequence: CASTDSFSSYEQYF.

The chain is built from TRBV19 and TRBJ1-5, with a tentative D call TRBD1 (5 bases). The CDR3 runs 15 residues. The V and J ends lost 3 bases and 9 bases respectively, with 18 bases between them. Germline V gives CDR1 LNHDA, CDR2 SQIVND (reference sequence). The CDR3 here is CASSISGHISRPQHF. Written as DNA, the CDR3 is TGTGCCAGTAGTATTTCAGGACACATTTCTCGGCCCCAGCATTTT.

The chain is built from TRBV29-1 and TRBJ1-1; D unclear. The CDR3 is 13 amino acids. Germline V CDR1 and CDR2: SQVTM, ANQGSEA. Trimming stripped 7 bases from V and 1 base from J, with 13 bases between. The CDR3 DNA follows: TGCAGCGCTGAGGAGTCACCGAACACTGAAGCTTTCTTT. This translates into CSAEESPNTEAFF. The full variable domain, completed using reference TRBV29-1 and TRBJ1-1, is SAVISQKPSRDICQRGTSLTIQCQVDSQVTMMFWYRQQPGQSLTLIATANQGSEATYESGFVIDKFPISRPNLTFSTLTVSNMSPEDSSIYLCSAEESPNTEAFFGQGTRLTVV.

The chain employs TRBV2 and TRBJ1-5; 7 bases align to TRBD1. Germline V gene sequence: CDR1 SNHLY, CDR2 FYNNEI. The CDR3 length is 17 residues. With V trimmed by 5 bases and J by 6 bases, 16 bases remained unmatched. The CDR3 bases are TGTGCCAGCAGTCACTACCTGACAGGGATCGGTGGTCAGCCCCAGCATTTT. It encodes CASSHYLTGIGGQPQHF.

The rearrangement uses TRBV11-1 and TRBJ1-1, with 9 bases matching TRBD1. The CDR3 spans 16 residues. The V gene end was trimmed by 3 bases and the J gene end by 0 bases; junction bases not matched to a gene: 5. In germline, CDR1 is SGHAT, CDR2 FQDESV (reference sequence). CDR3 region: CASSFGQGKMNTEAFF. In nucleotides, the CDR3 is TGTGCCAGCAGCTTCGGACAGGGGAAGATGAACACTGAAGCTTTCTTT.

The rearrangement uses TRBV12-3 or TRBV12-4 and TRBJ1-1; unclear D gene. The V gene lost 8 bases and the J gene lost 13 bases, with 20 bases spanning the gap. The CDR3 totals 12 residues. CDR3 protein: CASAPTGKGRFF. For the CDR3, the DNA is TGTGCCAGCGCTCCGACTGGTAAAGGCCGTTTCTTT.

This clone was counted once. The chain couples TRBV29-1 to TRBJ1-2; D is uncertain. The CDR3 sequence is 11 residues long. Per the germline V gene, CDR1 is SQVTM and CDR2 is ANQGSEA. V lost 6 bases and J 2 bases, leaving 7 bases between the germline ends. CDR3 DNA sequence: TGCAGCGTAGACTTCAACTATGGCTACACCTTC. Translated: CSVDFNYGYTF.

This clone was recorded once. This chain uses TRBV7-8 with TRBJ1-1, with no clear D. Trimming took off 5 bases at V and 1 base at J, with 14 bases between the two ends. CDR1 and CDR2 from the germline V gene are SGHVS and FQNEAQ. CDR3 length equals 15 residues. CDR3 region: CASSLSLTENTEAFF. The CDR3 nucleotides read TGTGCCAGCAGCCTTTCGCTTACAGAGAACACTGAAGCTTTCTTT.

The V call is TRBV13, the J call TRBJ2-3; 10 bases align to TRBD2. V lost 5 bases and J lost 8; bases outside the gene matches: 16. Germline assignment: CDR1 PRHDT and CDR2 FYEKMQ (reference sequence). CDR3 length: 17 residues. This CDR3 is CASSPSVGSGGPGTQYF. The CDR3 DNA is TGTGCCAGCAGCCCGTCGGTGGGTAGCGGGGGGCCGGGTACGCAGTATTTT.

The rearrangement uses TRBV21-1 and TRBJ2-5; the table's TRBD2 call for D was not verified on the DNA. TRBV21-1 is annotated as a pseudogene. There are 23 residues in the CDR3. This CDR3 reads CASSKAPTNNTDGWERPKETQYF. DNA of the CDR3: TGTGCCAGCAGCAAAGCGCCAACGAACAATACTGACGGCTGGGAGCGACCCAAAGAGACCCAGTACTTC.

The chain combines TRBV6-2 or TRBV6-3 with TRBJ2-1, with 15 bases identical to TRBD2. J gave up 0 bases and V 6 bases, and 6 bases lay outside the gene matches. This CDR3 contains 18 residues. Germline CDR1 MNHEY, CDR2 SVGEGT. The chain's CDR3 is CASSLGTSGRSSYNEQFF. In nucleotides, the CDR3 is TGTGCCAGCAGCCTAGGGACTAGCGGGAGGAGCTCCTACAATGAGCAGTTCTTC.

V is TRBV6-5 and J is TRBJ1-1; 7 positions agree with TRBD1. This CDR3 comprises 13 residues. Unmatched junction bases numbered 3, after V lost 4 bases and J lost 4 bases. Per the germline V gene, CDR1 is MNHEY and CDR2 is SVGAGI. CDR3 in amino acids: CASSWGQITEAFF. The CDR3 coding sequence is TGTGCCAGCAGTTGGGGACAGATCACTGAAGCTTTCTTT.

The rearrangement joins TRBV4-1 to TRBJ1-1, with D possibly matching TRBD1 (5 bases). The germline gives CDR1 MGHRA, CDR2 YSYEKL. Trimming stripped 0 bases from V and 3 bases from J, with 17 bases between. The CDR3 is made up of 17 amino acids. The CDR3 DNA follows: TGCGCCAGCAGCCAAGAAGTGGGGACGGGAGGACACACTGAAGCTTTCTTT. The encoded protein is CASSQEVGTGGHTEAFF.

The rearrangement uses TRBV7-9 and TRBJ1-2; 9 positions agree with TRBD1. CDR3 length: 16 residues. Trimming removed 7 bases from V and 4 bases from J; junction bases left unmatched: 13. Per germline, CDR1 SEHNR and CDR2 FQNEAQ (reference sequence). CDR3 sequence: CASILINRGLVYGYTF. Written as DNA, the CDR3 is TGTGCCAGCATCCTGATTAACAGGGGGCTGGTCTATGGCTACACCTTC.

V usage is TRBV7-8 and J usage is TRBJ2-1, with D possibly TRBD2 on 7 matching bases. This CDR3 has 14 residues. Germline-derived CDR1 and CDR2 are SGHVS and FQNEAQ. V gave up 6 bases and J gave up 5 bases, with 14 bases separating them. The chain's CDR3 is CASRKGGNNNEQFF. The CDR3 nucleotides are TGTGCCAGCAGGAAGGGGGGGAACAACAATGAGCAGTTCTTC.